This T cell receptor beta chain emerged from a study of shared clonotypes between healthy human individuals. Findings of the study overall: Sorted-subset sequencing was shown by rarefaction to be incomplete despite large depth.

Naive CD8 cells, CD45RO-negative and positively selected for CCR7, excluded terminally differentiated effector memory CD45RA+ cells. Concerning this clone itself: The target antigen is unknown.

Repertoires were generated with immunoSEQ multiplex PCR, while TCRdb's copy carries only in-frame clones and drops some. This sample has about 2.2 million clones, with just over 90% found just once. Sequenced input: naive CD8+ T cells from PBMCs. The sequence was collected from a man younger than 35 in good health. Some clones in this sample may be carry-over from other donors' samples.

As DNA, the CDR3 is TGTGCCAGCAGCCCGGGGCTTCTAGCCAAAAACATTCAGTACTTC. The encoded protein is CASSPGLLAKNIQYF. The V gene is TRBV13, the J gene TRBJ2-4, with D perhaps being TRBD1 or TRBD2 (5 bases each). V dropped 5 bases and J dropped 0 bases, with 11 bases sitting between them. There are 15 residues in the CDR3. Germline CDR1 and CDR2: PRHDT and FYEKMQ (reference sequence).